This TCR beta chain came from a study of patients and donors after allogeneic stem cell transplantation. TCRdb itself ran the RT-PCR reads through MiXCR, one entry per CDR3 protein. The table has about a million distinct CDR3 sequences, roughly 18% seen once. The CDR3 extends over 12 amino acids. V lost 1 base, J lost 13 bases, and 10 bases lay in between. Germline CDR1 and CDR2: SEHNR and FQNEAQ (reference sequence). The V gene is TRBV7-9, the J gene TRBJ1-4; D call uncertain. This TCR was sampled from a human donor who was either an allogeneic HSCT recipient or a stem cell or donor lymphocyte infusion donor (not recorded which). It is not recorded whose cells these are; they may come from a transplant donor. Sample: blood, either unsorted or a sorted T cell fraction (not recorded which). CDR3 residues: CASSLDKGGLFF. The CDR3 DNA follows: TGTGCCAGCAGCTTAGACAAAGGCGGACTGTTTTTT.